A few counts support the clone carrying this TCR beta chain. Amplification used 60 Vbeta primers and 13 Jbeta primers. The data were produced by immunoSEQ multiplex PCR, yet TCRdb's version contains in-frame clones alone and is incomplete. The table shows some 150,000 clones, with 65% to 90% occurring only once. This record belongs to a study of cytomegalovirus exposure and HLA in healthy donors. The CDR3 extends over 14 amino acids. Germline values: CDR1 MNHNS, CDR2 SASEGT. V was pared by 6 bases and J by 7 bases, with 6 bases of the junction left unmatched. The chain uses TRBV6-1 and TRBJ2-2; 9 positions match TRBD1. Sequencing used PBMCs. The receptor was isolated from a woman aged 45 to 65 in good health and CMV-seropositive. The CDR3 protein is CASSLTGGIGELFF. The CDR3 nucleotides are TGTGCCAGCAGCCTGACAGGGGGGATCGGGGAGCTGTTTTTT.